Below are 15 T cell receptor beta chains sequenced from a single sample in a study of blood T cells in healthy people across ages. Sample-barcoded 5' priming and a J-beta primer mix drove a second PCR of roughly 7 to 11 cycles. TCRdb processed the 5' RACE reads anew with MiXCR; each CDR3 protein has one entry. The data show hundreds of thousands of distinct CDR3 sequences, around 50% seen once. Input material: blood. These receptors all stem from a man aged 40-55 years in good health.

This clonotype was counted a few times. The V call is TRBV6-5, the J call TRBJ2-5; TRBD2 matches at 10 bases. The CDR3 runs to 15 residues. Germline CDR1 reads MNHEY; CDR2 reads SVGAGI. V lost 0 bases to trimming and J lost 2 bases; unmatched junction nucleotides: 0. The chain's CDR3 is CASSYSLAGQETQYF. In nucleotides, the CDR3 is TGTGCCAGCAGTTACTCACTAGCGGGACAAGAGACCCAGTACTTC.

CDR3 bases: TGTGCCATCAGTGAATCGACTAGCGCTCGCCACCAGCAGTACTTC. It specifies CAISESTSARHQQYF. This sequence joins TRBV10-3 and TRBJ2-7; TRBD2 aligns across 8 bases. The CDR3 has 15 residues. Germline lookup yields CDR1 ENHRY and CDR2 SYGVKD. J was trimmed by 8 bases and V by 3 bases; bases with no gene match: 12.

The V call is TRBV20-1, the J call TRBJ2-1; 11 bases map to TRBD2. Germline V CDR1 and CDR2: DFQATT, SNEGSKA (reference sequence). The CDR3 has 16 residues. The V segment lost 5 bases and the J segment 3 bases; nucleotides outside the gene matches: 9. The CDR3 DNA reads as TGCAGTGCTTCCCCCATAGCGGGGGGGATCTACAATGAGCAGTTCTTC. It codes for CSASPIAGGIYNEQFF.

The chain recombines TRBV7-2 with TRBJ2-1; possibly TRBD1 for D (6 bases). The closer fit of TRBJ2-7 to the DNA end suggests the J call may be wrong. This CDR3 spans 14 amino acids. From germline, CDR1 is SGHTA and CDR2 FQGNSA. CDR3 sequence reads: CASSPRGLGGEQYF. As DNA, the CDR3 is TGTGCCAGCAGCCCCAGGGGTTTGGGTGGGGAGCAGTACTTC.

This clonotype turned up a few times. In DNA form, the CDR3 reads TGTGCCAGCAGCCCCGATGGTGCCAGGGGGACAGATACGCAGTATTTT. Amino acid sequence: CASSPDGARGTDTQYF. The V call is TRBV12-3 or TRBV12-4, the J call TRBJ2-3; TRBD1 matches at 7 bases. This CDR3 region has 16 residues. Germline trimming cut 6 bases from V and 3 bases from J; bases unmatched to any gene: 12.

V gene TRBV6-1 combines with J gene TRBJ2-1; TRBD2 matches at 8 bases. Germline assignment: CDR1 MNHNS and CDR2 SASEGT. CDR3 size: 17 residues. V dropped 2 bases and J dropped 7; count of bases not matched to a gene: 13. The CDR3, as DNA: TGTGCCAGCAGTGAATCAGCGGGGGCGGGGAGATGGAATGAGCAGTTCTTC. This translates into CASSESAGAGRWNEQFF.

The rearrangement links TRBV3-1 to TRBJ2-1; D possibly corresponds to TRBD2 (5 bases). V lost 7 bases and J lost 0, with 16 bases in between. Germline-derived CDR1 and CDR2 are LGHDT and YNNKEL (reference sequence). This CDR3 comprises 16 residues. The CDR3 DNA sequence: TGTGCCAGCAAGACGAAAAGCGGAAGCTCCTACAATGAGCAGTTCTTC. It is translated as CASKTKSGSSYNEQFF.

The V gene is TRBV20-1, the J gene TRBJ1-2; no clear D gene. The V and J ends lost 1 base and 6 bases respectively, with 6 bases between them. Per the germline V gene, CDR1 is DFQATT and CDR2 is SNEGSKA (reference sequence). CDR3 length equals 11 residues. The CDR3 DNA is TGCAGTGCTAGAGGCAGCCATGGCTACACCTTC. Encoded protein: CSARGSHGYTF.

This clonotype has more than one count but fewer than ten. The J gene is TRBJ1-2, the V gene TRBV20-1; unclear D gene. CDR1 is DFQATT, CDR2 SNEGSKA, per germline (reference sequence). The CDR3 is 13 residues long. V lost 3 bases to trimming and J lost 2 bases, with 10 bases between them. The CDR3 sequence: CSAREGINYGYTF. CDR3 bases: TGCAGTGCTAGGGAGGGAATCAACTATGGCTACACCTTC.

J is TRBJ2-2 and V is TRBV9; D gene uncertain. The ends were cut back, 6 bases at V and 7 bases at J, with 13 bases in the middle. The CDR3 is made up of 13 amino acids. Germline loops: CDR1 SGDLS, CDR2 YYNGEE. Written as DNA, the CDR3 is TGTGCCAGCAAAGGATCGGTGGTCGGGGAGCTGTTTTTT. Encoded protein: CASKGSVVGELFF.

The chain employs TRBV5-1 and TRBJ1-2; unclear D gene. CDR1 and CDR2 from the germline V gene are SGHRS and YFSETQ. The CDR3 is 15 residues long. V lost 0 bases and J lost 0, with 9 bases in between. The chain's CDR3 is CASSLGNDANYGYTF. The CDR3 DNA reads TGCGCCAGCAGCTTGGGAAACGACGCTAACTATGGCTACACCTTC.

A remark on this clonotype: A much larger clone lies a single base off, so this may be a read error. The CDR3 DNA reads as TGCAGTGCTAGCACAGGCTATGGCTACACCTTC. Translation: CSASTGYGYTF. The chain recombines TRBV20-1 with TRBJ1-2; D is possibly TRBD1 (5 bases). Germline-derived CDR1 and CDR2 are DFQATT and SNEGSKA (reference sequence). V gave up 3 bases and J gave up 4 bases, with 6 bases separating them. The CDR3 consists of 11 residues.

The V gene is TRBV20-1, the J gene TRBJ1-5; D perhaps matches TRBD1 (5 bases). Trimming took off 4 bases at V and 1 base at J, with 23 bases between the two ends. Germline loops: CDR1 DFQATT, CDR2 SNEGSKA (reference sequence). The CDR3 has 18 residues. CDR3: CSAKSSLGTSASNQPQHF. The CDR3 nucleotides are TGCAGTGCTAAATCGAGTTTAGGGACGTCGGCCAGCAATCAGCCCCAGCATTTT.

The sample holds a few counts of this clonotype. The chain carries TRBV29-1 and TRBJ2-6; 7 nucleotides match TRBD1. CDR1 is SQVTM and CDR2 is ANQGSEA in the germline V gene. The trim removed 0 bases at V and 0 bases at J, leaving 8 bases unmatched. This CDR3 spans 18 amino acids. The CDR3 reads CSVEEWWDRDSGANVLTF. DNA for the CDR3: TGCAGCGTTGAAGAGTGGTGGGACAGAGACTCTGGGGCCAACGTCCTGACTTTC.

CDR3 sequence reads: CASTSRESPVNIQYF. The CDR3 nucleotides are TGTGCCAGCACGTCGCGAGAATCTCCGGTTAACATTCAGTACTTC. The chain links TRBV2 to TRBJ2-4; D not resolved. The length of the CDR3 is 15 residues. Germline lookup yields CDR1 SNHLY and CDR2 FYNNEI. Trimming removed 7 bases at V and 7 bases at J, with 20 bases between. Supplemented by reference TRBV2 and TRBJ2-4, the full variable domain reads EPEVTQTPSHQVTQMGQEVILRCVPISNHLYFYWYRQILGQKVEFLVSFYNNEISEKSEIFDDQFSVERPDGSNFTLKIRSTKLEDSAMYFCASTSRESPVNIQYFGAGTRLSVL.